These 8 T cell receptor beta chains came from one sample sequenced in a study of blood T cell repertoires in COVID-19. Profiled with immunoSEQ multiplex PCR; TCRdb holds only in-frame clones, not every one. The sample includes 170,000 or so clones, about 87% seen only once; the top ten take just under 0.9%. Sequenced: peripheral blood. The origin of the receptors is a woman between 18 and 29 years old who had recovered from COVID-19.

The rearrangement links TRBV19 to TRBJ1-1; TRBD1 might be the D (5 bases). The CDR3 consists of 16 residues. V dropped 5 bases and J dropped 4 bases, with 20 bases sitting between them. Germline values: CDR1 LNHDA, CDR2 SQIVND (reference sequence). The CDR3 sequence: CASSPGMMGLGTEAFF. The CDR3 DNA reads TGTGCCAGTAGTCCAGGGATGATGGGTTTGGGCACTGAAGCTTTCTTT.

This chain uses TRBV6-2 or TRBV6-3 with TRBJ2-7; the D gene is possibly TRBD1 (5 bases). The ends were cut back, 0 bases at V and 2 bases at J, with 11 bases in the middle. The germline gives CDR1 MNHEY, CDR2 SVGEGT. This CDR3 contains 15 residues. This chain's CDR3 is CASSYSSQGPYEQYV. CDR3 nucleotides: TGTGCCAGCAGTTACTCGAGCCAGGGCCCCTACGAGCAGTACGTC.

V gene TRBV6-6 combines with J gene TRBJ2-7, with TRBD1 identical over 7 bases. The ends lost 0 bases at V and 3 bases at J; junction bases unmatched: 2. The CDR3 totals 14 residues. Germline V gene sequence: CDR1 MNHNY, CDR2 SVGAGI (reference sequence). Written as DNA, the CDR3 is TGTGCCAGCAGTTACTCGTCAGGGGGCTACGAGCAGTACTTC. Its protein is CASSYSSGGYEQYF.

The chain combines TRBV5-1 with TRBJ2-3; TRBD1 is a possible D gene (5 bases). CDR1 SGHRS and CDR2 YFSETQ come from the germline V gene. V gave up 4 bases and J gave up 6 bases, with 21 bases separating them. This CDR3 is 16 amino acids long. The CDR3 bases are TGCGCCAGCAGCCTAGGGGCGACGCGCCAATGGGATACGCAGTATTTT. Its protein product is CASSLGATRQWDTQYF.

V usage is TRBV4-3 and J usage is TRBJ2-1, with TRBD1 identical over 10 bases. This CDR3 contains 15 residues. J lost 8 bases, V lost 3 bases, and 7 bases had no gene match. Germline CDR1 LGHNA, CDR2 YSLEER. CDR3 amino acids: CASSHPGQGYHEQFF. CDR3 coding DNA: TGCGCCAGCAGCCACCCGGGACAGGGGTATCATGAGCAGTTCTTC.

V and J are TRBV7-2 and TRBJ2-5, with 7 bases aligning to TRBD1. Germline V gene data show CDR1 as SGHTA and CDR2 as FQGNSA. The V segment lost 1 base and the J segment 4 bases; nucleotides outside the gene matches: 9. The CDR3 has 16 amino acids. CDR3 bases: TGTGCCAGCAGCTTAGGGCCAGGGGGACACTTAGAGACCCAGTACTTC. Translated, it gives CASSLGPGGHLETQYF.

This chain joins TRBV27 and TRBJ2-1, with 9 nucleotides matching TRBD1. J lost 2 bases, V lost 7 bases, and 6 bases had no gene match. Germline values: CDR1 MNHEY, CDR2 SMNVEV (reference sequence). CDR3 size: 15 residues. This chain's CDR3 is CASNPGQGAYNEQFF. CDR3 in DNA: TGTGCCAGCAACCCGGGACAGGGCGCCTACAATGAGCAGTTCTTC.

The J gene is TRBJ2-1, the V gene TRBV14, with D possibly TRBD2 on 6 matching bases. Deletions cut 3 bases from V and 10 bases from J, with 31 bases between. Germline CDR1 is SGHDN and CDR2 is FVKESK. The CDR3 extends over 19 amino acids. The CDR3 DNA sequence: TGTGCCAGCAGCCATCGAAGGGTCGGGGGAGGTCTTGCGGCATGGGAGCAGTTCTTC. Translation: CASSHRRVGGGLAAWEQFF. Complete variable domain (other parts from reference TRBV14 and TRBJ2-1): EAGVTQFPSHSVIEKGQTVTLRCDPISGHDNLYWYRRVMGKEIKFLLHFVKESKQDESGMPNNRFLAERTGGTYSTLKVQPAELEDSGVYFCASSHRRVGGGLAAWEQFFGPGTRLTVL.